These 15 T cell receptor beta chains came from one sample sequenced in a study of cytomegalovirus exposure and HLA in healthy donors (dated by TCRdb to 2016 to 2017). Library preparation used the immunoSEQ multiplex PCR assay. For the multiplex PCR, a mixture combining 60 forward primers for TCR Vbeta segments and 13 reverse primers for TCR Jbeta segments was used. Here the immuneACCESS table is served through TCRdb, limited to in-frame sequences with V and J called. Missing clones are a known gap in these copies; in checked studies unresolved V genes cover under half, and the rest lacks a known reason. Across this sample there are roughly 120,000 clones, with roughly 70% seen only once. The ten biggest clones cover around 8.2% of the sample. The sequenced sample consisted of PBMCs. The receptors here all came from a man aged 30 to 45 in good health and CMV-seropositive.

This clone was seen once. The chain combines TRBV5-4 with TRBJ2-3, with TRBD2 matching over 8 bases. Germline V gene sequence: CDR1 SGHNT, CDR2 YYREEE (reference sequence). J gave up 4 bases and V 10 bases, and 14 bases lay outside the gene matches. The CDR3 is 15 residues long. CDR3 loop: CALTGGGGLADTQYF. As DNA, the CDR3 is TGTGCCCTCACGGGAGGGGGGGGGCTCGCAGATACGCAGTATTTT.

A remark on this clone: Other DNA sequences in the sample encode the same CDR3. The gene calls are TRBV29-1 and TRBJ2-5, with TRBD1 matching 7 bases. Unmatched junction bases numbered 3, after V lost 6 bases and J lost 5 bases. Germline loops: CDR1 SQVTM, CDR2 ANQGSEA. This CDR3 spans 11 amino acids. This CDR3 reads CSVDRAETQYF. The CDR3, as DNA: TGCAGCGTAGACAGGGCTGAGACCCAGTACTTC.

The chain uses TRBV19 and TRBJ1-4; D not resolved. This CDR3 is built from 12 residues. V lost 5 bases and J 3 bases, leaving 4 bases between the germline ends. CDR1 LNHDA and CDR2 SQIVND come from the germline V gene (reference sequence). The CDR3, as DNA: TGTGCCAGTAGTGGCCCTAATGAAAAACTGTTTTTT. It encodes CASSGPNEKLFF.

The chain is built from TRBV28 and TRBJ2-3; 7 nucleotides agree with TRBD2. The CDR3 is 16 amino acids. The V gene's germline CDR1 is MDHEN and CDR2 SYDVKM. V dropped 6 bases and J dropped 1; count of bases not matched to a gene: 10. Written as DNA, the CDR3 is TGTGCCAGCAGGCGGCCGGGAGGATGGGGCACAGATACGCAGTATTTT. Amino acid sequence: CASRRPGGWGTDTQYF.

This rearrangement joins TRBV19 to TRBJ2-3; maybe TRBD1 (5 bases). Germline CDR1 and CDR2: LNHDA and SQIVND (reference sequence). The CDR3 is 15 amino acids. The ends were cut back, 6 bases at V and 1 base at J, with 14 bases in the middle. CDR3 in DNA: TGTGCCAGTAGAGATTGGGGCAGGGGCACAGATACGCAGTATTTT. As protein: CASRDWGRGTDTQYF.

The chain couples TRBV2 to TRBJ1-1; tentatively, D is TRBD1 (5 bases). Germline lookup yields CDR1 SNHLY and CDR2 FYNNEI. V lost 7 bases and J lost 4, with 10 bases in between. The CDR3 consists of 12 residues. The CDR3 loop is CASMEGITEAFF. The CDR3 DNA sequence: TGTGCCAGCATGGAGGGGATCACTGAAGCTTTCTTT.

This clone has just a few counts. The chain recombines TRBV30 with TRBJ1-2, with no clear D. V gave up 1 base and J gave up 8 bases, with 11 bases separating them. There are 12 residues in the CDR3. The V gene's germline CDR1 is GTSNPN and CDR2 SVGIG (reference sequence). CDR3 protein: CAWSEAPLGYTF. Here the CDR3 DNA reads TGTGCCTGGAGTGAAGCCCCGTTAGGCTACACCTTC.

A few counts support this clone. The chain uses TRBV9 and TRBJ1-4; D gene unclear. The CDR3 totals 13 residues. Germline-derived CDR1 and CDR2 are SGDLS and YYNGEE. V lost 1 base to trimming and J lost 4 bases, with 5 bases between them. As DNA, the CDR3 is TGTGCCAGCAGCGTACAGGATAATGAAAAACTGTTTTTT. Its protein is CASSVQDNEKLFF.

V usage is TRBV4-2 and J usage is TRBJ2-1; 9 bases fit TRBD2. Germline CDR1 and CDR2: LGHNA and YNFKEQ. The CDR3 runs 17 residues. Trimming took 2 bases from V and 5 from J; bases not matched to a gene: 10. CDR3 in amino acids: CASSQPVGGGAHNEQFF. In nucleotides, the CDR3 is TGTGCCAGCAGCCAACCCGTCGGCGGGGGGGCCCACAATGAGCAGTTCTTC.

CDR3 DNA sequence: TGTGCCAGCAGCTTAGTCGGTAGCGGGGTGCGAAATGAGCAGTTCTTC. Amino acid sequence: CASSLVGSGVRNEQFF. V and J are TRBV7-3 and TRBJ2-1; 8 bases are a match to TRBD2. V dropped 2 bases and J dropped 7; count of bases not matched to a gene: 10. The CDR3 is made up of 16 amino acids. In germline, CDR1 is SGHTA, CDR2 FQGTGA.

Details on this clone: The sample carries other DNA sequences with the same CDR3. V gene TRBV6-1 combines with J gene TRBJ1-2; 12 bases agree with TRBD1. V was clipped by 5 bases and J by 7 bases; unmatched bases: 8. Germline CDR1 is MNHNS and CDR2 is SASEGT. This CDR3 has 15 amino acids. Here the CDR3 reads CASSWGTGGFSGYTF. The DNA of the CDR3 is TGTGCCAGCAGTTGGGGGACAGGGGGCTTTAGTGGCTACACCTTC.

The chain combines TRBV25-1 with TRBJ1-4; D ambiguous. CDR3 length equals 11 residues. Looked up from germline, CDR1 is MGHDK and CDR2 is SYGVNS. Trimming pared 6 bases from V and 8 bases from J, leaving 7 bases between. CDR3 loop: CASSSREKLFF. CDR3 nucleotide sequence: TGTGCCAGCAGCTCCAGGGAAAAACTGTTTTTT.

The count of this clone is one. The chain uses TRBV5-6 and TRBJ2-7, with 11 bases aligning to TRBD2. Germline V gene lookup returns CDR1 SGHDT and CDR2 YYEEEE. This CDR3 has 15 residues. The junction had 6 bases not matched to a gene; V was cut back by 0 bases and J by 7 bases. In nucleotides, the CDR3 is TGTGCCAGCAGCTTGGAACTAGCGGGGGCCCAGGAGCAGTACTTC. It yields the protein CASSLELAGAQEQYF.

The chain has TRBV7-8 and TRBJ1-2; a possible D gene is TRBD1 (5 bases). CDR1 and CDR2 from the germline V gene are SGHVS and FQNEAQ. The CDR3 totals 14 residues. V lost 5 bases to trimming and J lost 4 bases, with 14 bases between them. In nucleotides, the CDR3 is TGTGCCAGCAGCGCACGACGGGGGAGCTATGGCTACACCTTC. This gives the protein CASSARRGSYGYTF.

This chain connects TRBV25-1 to TRBJ1-5; a possible D gene is TRBD1 (5 bases). V was cut by 6 bases and J by 3 bases, with 15 bases left in between. CDR1 is MGHDK, CDR2 SYGVNS, per germline. The length of the CDR3 is 15 residues. The CDR3 bases are TGTGCCAGCAGCCCTCCCAGGGTTTACAATCAGCCCCAGCATTTT. Translation: CASSPPRVYNQPQHF.